Given below is one T cell receptor (beta chain) in context. The sample originates from a study of T cell changes during pregnancy in multiple sclerosis. This table comes from immunoSEQ multiplex PCR, and its TCRdb copy is limited to in-frame clones, with some not included. The sample shows more than 55,000 clones, 75% to 95% of them seen only once. Losses at the gene ends were 6 bases for V and 1 base for J; bases not matched to a gene: 10. The CDR3 loop spans 17 amino acids. The germline V gene has CDR1 LNHDA and CDR2 SQIVND (reference sequence). The clonotype originates from a female donor in good health, enrolled as a control in a pregnancy study. The source was peripheral blood, collected in the first trimester of pregnancy. V is TRBV19 and J is TRBJ1-3; 9 positions agree with TRBD1. In DNA, the CDR3 is TGTGCCAGTAGGAAGCCGGGACAGGGAGTTTCTGGAAACACCATATATTTT. It encodes CASRKPGQGVSGNTIYF. The full variable domain, with the rest looked up from reference TRBV19 and TRBJ1-3, is DGGITQSPKYLFRKEGQNVTLSCEQNLNHDAMYWYRQDPGQGLRLIYYSQIVNDFQKGDIAEGYSVSREKKESFPLTVTSAQKNPTAFYLCASRKPGQGVSGNTIYFGEGSWLTVV.